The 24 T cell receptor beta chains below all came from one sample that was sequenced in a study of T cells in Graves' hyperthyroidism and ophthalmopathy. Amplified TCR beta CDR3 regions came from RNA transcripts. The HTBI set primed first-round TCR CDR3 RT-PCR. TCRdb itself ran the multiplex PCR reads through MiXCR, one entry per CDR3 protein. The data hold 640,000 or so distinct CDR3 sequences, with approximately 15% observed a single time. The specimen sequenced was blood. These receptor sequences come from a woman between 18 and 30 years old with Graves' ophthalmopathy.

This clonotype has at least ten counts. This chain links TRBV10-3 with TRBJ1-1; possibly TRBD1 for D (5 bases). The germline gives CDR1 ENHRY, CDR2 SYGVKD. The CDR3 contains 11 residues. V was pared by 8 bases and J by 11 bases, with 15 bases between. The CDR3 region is CAISLGAGAFF. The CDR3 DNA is TGTGCCATCTCCTTAGGGGCTGGGGCTTTCTTT.

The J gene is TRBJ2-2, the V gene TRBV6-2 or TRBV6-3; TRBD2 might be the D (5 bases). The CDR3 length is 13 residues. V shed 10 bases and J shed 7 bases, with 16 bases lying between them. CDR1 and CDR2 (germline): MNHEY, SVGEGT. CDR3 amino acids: CAMRAWADGELFF. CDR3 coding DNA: TGTGCCATGCGGGCTTGGGCCGACGGGGAGCTGTTTTTT.

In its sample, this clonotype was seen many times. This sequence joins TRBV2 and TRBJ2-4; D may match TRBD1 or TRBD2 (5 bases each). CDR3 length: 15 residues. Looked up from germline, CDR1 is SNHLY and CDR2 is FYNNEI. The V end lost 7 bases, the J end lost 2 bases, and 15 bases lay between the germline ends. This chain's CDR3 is CASIPGLATKNIQYF. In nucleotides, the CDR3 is TGTGCCAGCATTCCGGGGCTAGCTACCAAAAACATTCAGTACTTC. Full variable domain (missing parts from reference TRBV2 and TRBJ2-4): EPEVTQTPSHQVTQMGQEVILRCVPISNHLYFYWYRQILGQKVEFLVSFYNNEISEKSEIFDDQFSVERPDGSNFTLKIRSTKLEDSAMYFCASIPGLATKNIQYFGAGTRLSVL.

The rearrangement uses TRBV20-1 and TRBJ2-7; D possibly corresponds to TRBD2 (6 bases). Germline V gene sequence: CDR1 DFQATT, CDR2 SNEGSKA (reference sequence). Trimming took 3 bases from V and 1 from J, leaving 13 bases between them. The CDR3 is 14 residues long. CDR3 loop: CSASTGTASYEQYF. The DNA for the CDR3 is TGCAGTGCTAGTACCGGGACTGCGTCCTACGAGCAGTACTTC.

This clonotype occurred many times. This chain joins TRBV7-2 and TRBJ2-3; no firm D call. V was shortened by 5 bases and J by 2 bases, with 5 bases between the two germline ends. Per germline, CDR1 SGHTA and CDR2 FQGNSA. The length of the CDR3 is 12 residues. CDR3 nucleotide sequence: TGTGCCAGCAGCCGATACACAGATACGCAGTATTTT. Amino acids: CASSRYTDTQYF.

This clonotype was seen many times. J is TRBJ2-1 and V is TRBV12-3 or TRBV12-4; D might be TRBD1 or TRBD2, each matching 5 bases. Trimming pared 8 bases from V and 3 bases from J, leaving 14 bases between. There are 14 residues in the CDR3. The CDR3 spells CASLRDADYNEQFF. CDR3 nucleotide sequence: TGTGCCAGCCTCCGGGACGCCGACTACAATGAGCAGTTCTTC.

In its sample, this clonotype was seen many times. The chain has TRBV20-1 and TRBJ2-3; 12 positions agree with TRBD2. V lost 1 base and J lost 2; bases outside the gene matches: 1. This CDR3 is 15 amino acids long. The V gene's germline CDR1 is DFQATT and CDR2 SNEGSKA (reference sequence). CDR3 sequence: CSARGTSGNTDTQYF. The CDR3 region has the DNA TGCAGTGCTAGAGGGACTAGCGGGAACACAGATACGCAGTATTTT.

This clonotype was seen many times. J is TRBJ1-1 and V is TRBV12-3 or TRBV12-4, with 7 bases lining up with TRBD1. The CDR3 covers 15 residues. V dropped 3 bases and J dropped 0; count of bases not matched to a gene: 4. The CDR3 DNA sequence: TGTGCCAGCAGTTTGGGTGGGACAGTGAACACTGAAGCTTTCTTT. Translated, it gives CASSLGGTVNTEAFF.

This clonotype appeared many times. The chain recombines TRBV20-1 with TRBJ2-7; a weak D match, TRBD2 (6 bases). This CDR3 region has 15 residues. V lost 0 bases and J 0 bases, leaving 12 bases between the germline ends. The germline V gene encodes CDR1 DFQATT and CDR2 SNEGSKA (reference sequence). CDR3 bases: TGCAGTGCTAGAGATCCTATCGGGAGCTCCTACGAGCAGTACTTC. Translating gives CSARDPIGSSYEQYF.

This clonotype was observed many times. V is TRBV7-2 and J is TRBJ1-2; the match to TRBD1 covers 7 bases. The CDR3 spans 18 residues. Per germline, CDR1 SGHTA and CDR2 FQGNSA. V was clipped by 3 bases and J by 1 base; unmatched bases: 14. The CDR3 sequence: CASSFLSRGLDLNYGYTF. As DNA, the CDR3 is TGTGCCAGCAGCTTTTTGTCTAGGGGGCTCGACCTTAACTATGGCTACACCTTC.

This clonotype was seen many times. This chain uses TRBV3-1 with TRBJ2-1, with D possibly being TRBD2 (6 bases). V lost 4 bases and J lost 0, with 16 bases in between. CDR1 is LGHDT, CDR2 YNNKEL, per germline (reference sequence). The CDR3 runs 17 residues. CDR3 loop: CASSPRRDFSSYNEQFF. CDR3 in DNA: TGTGCCAGCAGCCCACGCCGGGACTTTAGCTCCTACAATGAGCAGTTCTTC.

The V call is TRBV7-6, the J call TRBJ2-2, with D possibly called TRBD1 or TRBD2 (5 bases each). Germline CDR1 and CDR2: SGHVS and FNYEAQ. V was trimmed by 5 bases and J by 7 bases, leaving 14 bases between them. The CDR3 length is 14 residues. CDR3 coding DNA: TGTGCCAGCAGCGGGGGAGCGTACTACGGGGAGCTGTTTTTT. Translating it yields CASSGGAYYGELFF.

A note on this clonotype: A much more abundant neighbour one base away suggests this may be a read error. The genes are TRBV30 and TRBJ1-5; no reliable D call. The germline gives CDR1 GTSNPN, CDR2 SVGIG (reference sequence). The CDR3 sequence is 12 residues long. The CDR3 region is CAWSAPYQHQHF. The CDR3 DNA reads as TGTGCCTGGAGTGCACCATATCAGCACCAGCATTTT.

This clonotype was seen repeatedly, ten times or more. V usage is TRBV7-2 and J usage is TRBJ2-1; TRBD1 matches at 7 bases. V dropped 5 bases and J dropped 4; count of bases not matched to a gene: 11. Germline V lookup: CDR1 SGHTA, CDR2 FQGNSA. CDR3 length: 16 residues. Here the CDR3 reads CASSPTRDSLYNEQFF. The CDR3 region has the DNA TGTGCCAGCAGCCCGACCAGGGACAGTTTATACAATGAGCAGTTCTTC.

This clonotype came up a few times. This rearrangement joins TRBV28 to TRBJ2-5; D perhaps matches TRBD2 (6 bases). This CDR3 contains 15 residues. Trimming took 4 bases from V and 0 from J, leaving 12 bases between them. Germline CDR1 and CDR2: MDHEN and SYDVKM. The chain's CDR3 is CASSSGGADQETQYF. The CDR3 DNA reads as TGTGCCAGCAGTTCCGGCGGGGCCGACCAAGAGACCCAGTACTTC.

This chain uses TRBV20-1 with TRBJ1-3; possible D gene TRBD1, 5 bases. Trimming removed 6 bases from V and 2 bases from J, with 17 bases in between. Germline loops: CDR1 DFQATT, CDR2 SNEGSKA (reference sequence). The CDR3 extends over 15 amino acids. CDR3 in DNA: TGCAGTGCCACACCAGGGTATATAGCTGGAAACACCATATATTTT. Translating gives CSATPGYIAGNTIYF.

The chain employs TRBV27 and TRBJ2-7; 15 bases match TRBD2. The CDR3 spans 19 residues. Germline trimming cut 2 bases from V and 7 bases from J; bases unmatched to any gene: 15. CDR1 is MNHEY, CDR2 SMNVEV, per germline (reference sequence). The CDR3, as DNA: TGTGCCAGCAGTTTAAGGGGGGGACTAGCGGGAGGTTATCGGTTTGAGCAGTACTTC. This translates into CASSLRGGLAGGYRFEQYF.

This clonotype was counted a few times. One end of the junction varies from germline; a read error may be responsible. In DNA form, the CDR3 reads TGTGCCAGCACCTTAATCAATAACCAAGAGACCCAGTACTTC. This gives the protein CASTLINNQETQYF. This rearrangement joins TRBV7-9 to TRBJ2-5; D ambiguous. The CDR3 spans 14 residues. Germline loops: CDR1 SEHNR, CDR2 FQNEAQ (reference sequence).

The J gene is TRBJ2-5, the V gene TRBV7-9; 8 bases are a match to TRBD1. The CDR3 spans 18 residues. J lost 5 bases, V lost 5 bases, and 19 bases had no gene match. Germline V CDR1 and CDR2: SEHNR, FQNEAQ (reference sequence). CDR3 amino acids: CASSPQKTGVVEWETQYF. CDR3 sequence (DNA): TGTGCCAGCAGCCCACAGAAGACAGGGGTAGTGGAATGGGAGACCCAGTACTTC.

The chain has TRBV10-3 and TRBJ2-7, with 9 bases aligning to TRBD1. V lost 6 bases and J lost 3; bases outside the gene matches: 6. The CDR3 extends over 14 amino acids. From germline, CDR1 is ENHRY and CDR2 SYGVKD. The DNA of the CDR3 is TGTGCCATCAGCGACGGGACAGGGCTCTACGAGCAGTACTTC. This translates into CAISDGTGLYEQYF.

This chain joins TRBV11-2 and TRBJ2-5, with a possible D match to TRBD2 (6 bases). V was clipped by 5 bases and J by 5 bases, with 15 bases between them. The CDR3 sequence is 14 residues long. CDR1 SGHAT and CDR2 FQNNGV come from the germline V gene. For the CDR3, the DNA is TGTGCCAGCAGCCGCCGGAGGGCCGGGGAGACCCAGTACTTC. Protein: CASSRRRAGETQYF.

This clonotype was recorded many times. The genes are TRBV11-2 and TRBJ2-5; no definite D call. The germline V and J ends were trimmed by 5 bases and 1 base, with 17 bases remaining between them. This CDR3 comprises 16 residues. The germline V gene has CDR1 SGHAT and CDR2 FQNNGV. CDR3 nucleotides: TGTGCCAGCAGCCCATTCCCAGCGCGAACCCAAGAGACCCAGTACTTC. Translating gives CASSPFPARTQETQYF.

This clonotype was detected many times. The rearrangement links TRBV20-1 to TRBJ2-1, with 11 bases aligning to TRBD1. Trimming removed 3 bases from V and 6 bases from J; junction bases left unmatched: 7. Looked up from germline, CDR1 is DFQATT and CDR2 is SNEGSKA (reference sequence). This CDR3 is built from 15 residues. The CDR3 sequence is CSARAGTGGGNEQFF. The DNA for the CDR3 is TGCAGTGCTAGGGCCGGGACAGGGGGAGGCAATGAGCAGTTCTTC.

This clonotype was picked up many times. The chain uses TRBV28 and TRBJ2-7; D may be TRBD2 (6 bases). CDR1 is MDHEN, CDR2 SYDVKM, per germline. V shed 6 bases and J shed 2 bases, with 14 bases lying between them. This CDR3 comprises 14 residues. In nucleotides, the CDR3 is TGTGCCAGCAGCGGACTACTGAACCCCTACGAGCAGTACTTC. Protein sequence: CASSGLLNPYEQYF.